Listed below are T cell receptor beta chains from one sample, sequenced in a study of shared clonotypes between healthy human individuals. Data came from immunoSEQ multiplex PCR; TCRdb stores just in-frame clones and leaves some out. There are about 1.5 million clones in the sample; around 98% occur only once, and 0.4% to 0.55% lies in the top ten. Sequencing was done on a sample of naive CD4+ T cells sorted from blood. The receptors derive from a man in his thirties or forties in good health. Each CDR3 is given with its conserved first and last residue. The D gene is left open where the match is weak. Expanded clones are given a class, and other clones once, few, many or no size at all.

clone size	V gene	CDR3 length	D gene	J gene	CDR3 protein	CDR3 DNA
once	TRBV27	15	TRBD1	TRBJ1-1	CASSLGQGGDTEAFF	TGTGCCAGCAGCCTGGGACAGGGAGGGGACACTGAAGCTTTCTTT
-	TRBV27	16	TRBD2	TRBJ2-1	CASSLVASGPYNEQFF	TGTGCCAGCAGTTTGGTTGCTAGCGGGCCCTACAATGAGCAGTTCTTC
-	TRBV6-5	14	TRBD2	TRBJ2-7	CASRTAGGPYEQYF	TGTGCCAGCAGAACAGCGGGAGGGCCGTACGAGCAGTACTTC
-	TRBV7-9	12	-	TRBJ2-1	CASSLTNNEQFF	TGTGCCAGCAGCTTAACGAACAATGAGCAGTTCTTC
-	TRBV4-1	15	-	TRBJ1-2	CASSQLGTASYGYTF	TGCGCCAGCAGCCAGCTGGGGACCGCTAGCTATGGCTACACCTTC
-	TRBV5-1	13	-	TRBJ2-1	CASVLTGSAEQFF	TGCGCCAGCGTTCTAACAGGGTCGGCTGAGCAGTTCTTC
-	TRBV30	12	TRBD1	TRBJ2-4	CAWGQGGVPVYF	TGTGCCTGGGGACAGGGGGGAGTCCCTGTTTACTTC
-	TRBV28	12	TRBD1	TRBJ1-2	CASTQGADGYTF	TGTGCCAGCACACAGGGGGCGGATGGCTACACCTTC
-	TRBV11-2	16	-	TRBJ2-6	CASSLDSHSGANVLTF	TGTGCCAGCAGCTTAGACAGCCACTCTGGGGCCAACGTCCTGACTTTC
-	TRBV6-6	13	-	TRBJ1-5	CASSLGGVQPQHF	TGTGCCAGCAGCCTCGGGGGGGTGCAGCCCCAGCATTTT
-	TRBV28	13	TRBD1	TRBJ1-2	CASSLLQGGGYTF	TGTGCCAGCAGTTTATTACAGGGGGGCGGCTACACCTTC
once	TRBV7-7	14	-	TRBJ2-2	CASSLELYTGELFF	TGTGCCAGCAGCTTAGAACTTTACACCGGGGAGCTGTTTTTT
-	TRBV5-1	12	-	TRBJ2-1	CASPRGGAEQFF	TGCGCCAGCCCCCGCGGTGGCGCTGAGCAGTTCTTC
-	TRBV4-3	18	-	TRBJ2-1	CASSQDSARGVDYNEQFF	TGCGCCAGCAGCCAAGATTCCGCCAGGGGTGTAGACTACAATGAGCAGTTCTTC
-	TRBV5-1	15	TRBD1	TRBJ1-1	CASSLLGQDNTEAFF	TGCGCCAGCAGCTTGCTAGGACAGGACAACACTGAAGCTTTCTTT
-	TRBV29-1	14	-	TRBJ2-7	CSVVEHGRGYEQYF	TGCAGCGTTGTCGAGCATGGTAGGGGATACGAGCAGTACTTC
-	TRBV6-1	14	-	TRBJ1-5	CASSELGGGQPQHF	TGTGCCAGCAGTGAATTGGGAGGAGGTCAGCCCCAGCATTTT
-	TRBV28	12	TRBD1	TRBJ2-7	CAVQGRPYEQYF	TGTGCCGTACAGGGGCGGCCCTACGAGCAGTACTTC
once	TRBV9	18	-	TRBJ2-6	CASSVDRRFLAGANVLTF	TGTGCCAGCAGCGTAGATCGGCGTTTCCTAGCTGGGGCCAACGTCCTGACTTTC
-	TRBV7-2	13	TRBD2	TRBJ2-1	CASRRERYNEQFF	TGTGCCAGCAGGCGGGAGAGGTACAATGAGCAGTTCTTC
-	TRBV9	14	TRBD2	TRBJ2-1	CASSVASGRGEQFF	TGTGCCAGCAGCGTAGCTAGCGGGAGAGGTGAGCAGTTCTTC
-	TRBV18	16	-	TRBJ2-2	CASSPVAGGSPGELFF	TGTGCCAGCTCACCAGTCGCGGGCGGGTCCCCCGGGGAGCTGTTTTTT
-	TRBV7-9	15	TRBD2	TRBJ2-1	CASSVVAGESSEQFF	TGTGCCAGCAGCGTTGTAGCGGGAGAAAGTTCTGAGCAGTTCTTC
-	TRBV27	20	TRBD2	TRBJ2-7	CASSLYYWGSGRQPAYEQYF	TGTGCCAGCAGTTTGTATTATTGGGGTAGCGGGAGGCAACCCGCCTACGAGCAGTACTTC
-	TRBV5-1	14	-	TRBJ1-4	CASSLGVLNEKLFF	TGCGCCAGCAGCTTGGGCGTCCTAAATGAAAAACTGTTTTTT
-	TRBV7-8	12	-	TRBJ1-5	CASSLVNQPQHF	TGTGCCAGCAGCTTAGTCAATCAGCCCCAGCATTTT
-	TRBV7-3	13	TRBD1	TRBJ1-1	CASSRGQRTEAFF	TGTGCCAGCAGCCGGGGACAGCGTACTGAAGCTTTCTTT
-	TRBV28	13	-	TRBJ1-5	CASLTDSNQPQHF	TGTGCCAGCTTGACGGATAGCAATCAGCCCCAGCATTTT
-	TRBV7-5	9	-	TRBJ2-5	CVRRKTQYF	TGTGTCAGACGAAAGACCCAGTACTTC
-	TRBV2	15	TRBD1	TRBJ2-2	CASSRQGANTGELFF	TGTGCCAGCAGCCGACAGGGGGCAAACACCGGGGAGCTGTTTTTT
-	TRBV7-3	17	TRBD1	TRBJ2-6	CASSLEQGAAGANVLTF	TGTGCCAGCAGCTTAGAACAGGGGGCGGCTGGGGCCAACGTCCTGACTTTC
-	TRBV2	12	-	TRBJ2-7	CASSRTDYEQYF	TGTGCCAGCAGTCGGACGGACTACGAGCAGTACTTC
once	TRBV12-1	17	-	TRBJ2-5	CASSLKPRDTRQETQYF	TGTGCCAGCAGTCTCAAGCCCCGGGACACCCGACAAGAGACCCAGTACTTC
-	TRBV18	16	-	TRBJ2-5	CASSPRTWGGEETQYF	TGTGCCAGCTCACCCAGGACGTGGGGTGGGGAGGAGACCCAGTACTTC
-	TRBV7-2	18	-	TRBJ1-1	CASSLYPLTWGMNTEAFF	TGTGCCAGCAGCTTATACCCCCTAACGTGGGGGATGAACACTGAAGCTTTCTTT
-	TRBV29-1	13	-	TRBJ2-7	CSVATSLASQQYF	TGCAGCGTTGCAACTAGTCTAGCGAGCCAGCAGTACTTC
-	TRBV6-1	14	-	TRBJ2-2	CASSRTWVTGELFF	TGTGCCAGCAGTAGGACATGGGTAACCGGGGAGCTGTTTTTT
once	TRBV6-5	14	TRBD1	TRBJ1-1	CASTLGTGGTEAFF	TGTGCCAGCACTCTAGGGACAGGGGGCACTGAAGCTTTCTTT
-	TRBV19	15	-	TRBJ1-5	CASHHHGTLNQPQHF	TGTGCCAGTCATCACCACGGGACTCTCAATCAGCCCCAGCATTTT
once	TRBV5-1	18	-	TRBJ2-1	CASSFVLNSDSSYNEQFF	TGCGCCAGCAGCTTTGTCCTGAACAGCGATAGCTCCTACAATGAGCAGTTCTTC
-	TRBV6-5	13	-	TRBJ1-2	CASKPGAVYGYTF	TGTGCCAGCAAACCCGGGGCCGTGTATGGCTACACCTTC
-	TRBV11-2	12	TRBD2	TRBJ2-7	CASSLLTSGPYF	TGTGCCAGCAGCTTATTGACTAGCGGGCCCTACTTC
-	TRBV29-1	15	-	TRBJ2-2	CSVGQWGMNTGELFF	TGCAGCGTTGGTCAATGGGGGATGAACACCGGGGAGCTGTTTTTT
-	TRBV5-1	11	-	TRBJ2-1	CASSFVNEQFF	TGCGCCAGCAGCTTTGTCAATGAGCAGTTCTTC
-	TRBV5-4	15	TRBD1	TRBJ2-1	CASSLGTGGSNEQFF	TGTGCCAGCAGCTTGGGGACAGGGGGCTCCAATGAGCAGTTCTTC
-	TRBV11-2	15	TRBD2	TRBJ2-7	CASSGSSGGGYEQYF	TGTGCCAGCAGCGGGTCTAGCGGGGGTGGCTACGAGCAGTACTTC
-	TRBV5-1	18	-	TRBJ1-4	CASSRRDIWTSTNEKLFF	TGCGCCAGCAGCCGTCGGGACATCTGGACTTCAACTAATGAAAAACTGTTTTTT
-	TRBV11-2	13	-	TRBJ2-7	CASSPAPGYEQYF	TGTGCCAGCAGCCCAGCACCGGGTTACGAGCAGTACTTC